The sequence of this T cell receptor beta chain was determined in a study of cytotoxic CD8 clonotypes in ibrutinib-treated CLL. Study-wide results and caveats: Clonality rose at ibrutinib response and fell back toward baseline at progression.

The repertoire was sequenced with immunoSEQ multiplex PCR; TCRdb's copy has only in-frame clones and lacks some. The table shows about 22,000 clones, with nearly 80% occurring only once. V lost 4 bases to trimming and J lost 7 bases; unmatched junction nucleotides: 10. The CDR3 extends over 14 amino acids. Germline lookup yields CDR1 SGHDT and CDR2 YYEEEE. A word on this clone: Its antigen is as yet unknown.

This specimen consisted of PBMCs, obtained before ibrutinib treatment. This receptor was taken from a human donor with chronic lymphocytic leukemia. V and J are TRBV5-6 and TRBJ1-1; 7 bases line up with TRBD1. CDR3 nucleotides: TGTGCCAGCAGCGGGGGGACAGTAAAACTTGAAGCTTTCTTT. It codes for CASSGGTVKLEAFF. The full variable domain, completed using reference TRBV5-6 and TRBJ1-1, is DAGVTQSPTHLIKTRGQQVTLRCSPKSGHDTVSWYQQALGQGPQFIFQYYEEEERQRGNFPDRFSGHQFPNYSSELNVNALLLGDSALYLCASSGGTVKLEAFFGQGTRLTVV.